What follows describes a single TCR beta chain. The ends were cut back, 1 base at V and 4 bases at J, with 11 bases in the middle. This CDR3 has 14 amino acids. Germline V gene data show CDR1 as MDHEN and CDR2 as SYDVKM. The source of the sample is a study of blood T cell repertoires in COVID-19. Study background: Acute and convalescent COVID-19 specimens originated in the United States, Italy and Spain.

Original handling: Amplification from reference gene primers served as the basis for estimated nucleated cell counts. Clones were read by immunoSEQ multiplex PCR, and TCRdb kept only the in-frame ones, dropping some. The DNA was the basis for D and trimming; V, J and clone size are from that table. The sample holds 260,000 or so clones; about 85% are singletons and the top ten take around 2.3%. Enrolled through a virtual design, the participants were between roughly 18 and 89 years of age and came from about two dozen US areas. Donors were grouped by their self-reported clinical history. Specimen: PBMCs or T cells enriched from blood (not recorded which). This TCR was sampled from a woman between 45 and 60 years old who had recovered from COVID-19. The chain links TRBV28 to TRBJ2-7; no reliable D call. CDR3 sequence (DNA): TGTGCCAGCAGTTTATCGTCCCCCGGTTACGAGCAGTACTTC. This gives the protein CASSLSSPGYEQYF.